The next 17 T cell receptor beta chains were all read from a single sample in a study of T-cell memory formation after mild COVID-19 (dated by TCRdb to the early 2020s). Library generation was performed with 5' RACE. Sequencer: Illumina NovaSeq 6000. The public reads were reprocessed in TCRdb via fastp at Q25 and MiXCR, keeping in-frame beta chains. Every distinct CDR3 protein forms one entry, paired with its most common genes and DNA. The sample table shows around 310,000 distinct CDR3 sequences, and roughly 13% are seen once. The ten largest clones capture roughly a fifth of the sample. The sample was PBMCs or a T cell subset sorted from them (not recorded which). These receptors were taken from a young man who had mild COVID-19 (a few samples of this study predate the infection). The sample titles of this study are shuffled in the database, so cell type and time point are left out; the donor was told from shared clones.

The gene calls are TRBV12-3 or TRBV12-4 and TRBJ1-5, with 7 bases aligning to TRBD1. CDR3 length: 14 residues. V was clipped by 7 bases and J by 7 bases; unmatched bases: 10. The CDR3 here is CASTLQGIRQPQHF. The CDR3 DNA sequence: TGTGCCAGCACCCTACAGGGGATTAGGCAGCCCCAGCATTTT.

This chain connects TRBV7-9 to TRBJ2-7; no clear D. Per germline, CDR1 SEHNR and CDR2 FQNEAQ (reference sequence). Trimming took 5 bases from V and 2 from J, leaving 19 bases between them. The CDR3 covers 16 residues. The CDR3: CASSPVLGEAAYEQYF. CDR3 coding DNA: TGTGCCAGCAGCCCAGTGTTGGGTGAGGCAGCCTACGAGCAGTACTTC.

The chain has TRBV6-2 or TRBV6-3 and TRBJ2-1; weak D call: TRBD2 (6 bases). CDR1 and CDR2 (germline): MNHEY, SVGEGT. CDR3 length: 13 residues. Trimming removed 2 bases from V and 7 bases from J, with 9 bases in between. The CDR3 DNA is TGTGCCAGCAGTTACGGAGGGAGGAATGAGCAGTTCTTC. Residues: CASSYGGRNEQFF.

This clonotype has a count of ten or more. V usage is TRBV20-1 and J usage is TRBJ2-6; D might be TRBD2 (5 bases). CDR1 and CDR2 from the germline V gene are DFQATT and SNEGSKA (reference sequence). V lost 5 bases to trimming and J lost 1 base, with 6 bases between them. The CDR3 spans 13 residues. CDR3 coding DNA: TGCAGTGCTGGACTGTCTGGGGCCAACGTCCTGACTTTC. It is translated as CSAGLSGANVLTF.

The table lists this clonotype with a few counts. The chain joins TRBV4-1 to TRBJ2-6; D not certain. Trimming pared 4 bases from V and 2 bases from J, leaving 3 bases between. Germline V gives CDR1 MGHRA, CDR2 YSYEKL. CDR3 length equals 13 residues. The CDR3 nucleotides are TGCGCCAGCAGCCGAACTGGGGCCAACGTCCTGACTTTC. Amino acid sequence: CASSRTGANVLTF.

The chain employs TRBV28 and TRBJ1-4, with TRBD1 identical over 8 bases. Germline V lookup: CDR1 MDHEN, CDR2 SYDVKM. CDR3 length equals 14 residues. Trimming removed 5 bases from V and 7 bases from J; junction bases left unmatched: 6. In nucleotides, the CDR3 is TGTGCCAGCAGTACCACAGGGGGGGGTGAAAAACTGTTTTTT. Its translation is CASSTTGGGEKLFF.

This clonotype was counted between two and nine times. The V and J genes are TRBV5-1 and TRBJ2-3; 7 bases fit TRBD1. CDR3 length: 15 residues. Germline assignment: CDR1 SGHRS and CDR2 YFSETQ. V lost 6 bases, J lost 2 bases, and 9 bases stayed unmatched. The CDR3 DNA reads as TGCGCCAGCAAATTCAGGGACAGCTCCACAGATACGCAGTATTTT. Translation gives CASKFRDSSTDTQYF.

The rearrangement joins TRBV5-1 to TRBJ2-6; D unclear. CDR3 size: 15 residues. Trimming took 2 bases from V and 0 from J, leaving 6 bases between them. In germline, CDR1 is SGHRS, CDR2 YFSETQ. CDR3 bases: TGCGCCAGCAGCTTTTGGAGCTCTGGGGCCAACGTCCTGACTTTC. Its protein product is CASSFWSSGANVLTF.

Many counts were recorded for this clonotype. V is TRBV28 and J is TRBJ1-5; 9 bases align to TRBD1. The germline CDR1 and CDR2 sequences are MDHEN and SYDVKM. This CDR3 is 13 amino acids long. V lost 4 bases, J lost 5 bases, and 0 bases stayed unmatched. The CDR3 coding sequence is TGTGCCAGCAGTTGGACAGGGGATCAGCCCCAGCATTTT. This encodes CASSWTGDQPQHF.

V gene TRBV7-8 combines with J gene TRBJ2-7; no clear D. V was pared by 5 bases and J by 4 bases, with 12 bases between. Germline-derived CDR1 and CDR2 are SGHVS and FQNEAQ. The CDR3 length is 13 residues. The CDR3 region is CASSVGVRYEQYF. In DNA form, the CDR3 reads TGTGCCAGCAGCGTAGGCGTGAGGTACGAGCAGTACTTC.

The J gene is TRBJ1-2, the V gene TRBV28; the D is unclear. CDR3 length equals 13 residues. V dropped 5 bases and J dropped 6 bases, with 13 bases sitting between them. Germline CDR1 MDHEN, CDR2 SYDVKM. In nucleotides, the CDR3 is TGTGCCAGCAGTCCCGCCGGGAGGAATGGCTACACCTTC. This sequence encodes CASSPAGRNGYTF.

The rearrangement links TRBV7-3 to TRBJ1-1; unclear D gene. This CDR3 is built from 18 residues. V lost 5 bases, J lost 0 bases, and 22 bases lay in between. Germline V gene sequence: CDR1 SGHTA, CDR2 FQGTGA. For the CDR3, the DNA is TGTGCCAGCAGCCCAAATCCCCGGGTGAGAACCATGAACACTGAAGCTTTCTTT. Its protein is CASSPNPRVRTMNTEAFF.

The genes are TRBV4-1 and TRBJ2-3; weak D call: TRBD1 (5 bases). Germline-derived CDR1 and CDR2 are MGHRA and YSYEKL. The germline V and J ends were trimmed by 6 bases and 2 bases, with 18 bases remaining between them. CDR3 length equals 16 residues. CDR3 in amino acids: CASRRNTGPLTDTQYF. The CDR3 bases are TGCGCCAGCAGACGAAACACAGGCCCGCTCACAGATACGCAGTATTTT.

The rearrangement uses TRBV19 and TRBJ2-5; no clear D. The CDR3 spans 13 residues. Germline values: CDR1 LNHDA, CDR2 SQIVND (reference sequence). Trimming removed 3 bases from V and 4 bases from J, with 9 bases in between. Here the CDR3 DNA reads TGTGCCAGTAGTATGGTAGCACGAGAGACCCAGTACTTC. Protein: CASSMVARETQYF.

V usage is TRBV4-1 and J usage is TRBJ1-1, with TRBD1 matching over 7 bases. Germline CDR1 and CDR2: MGHRA and YSYEKL. V trimming: 9 bases; J trimming: 7 bases; junction bases outside the gene matches: 5. The CDR3 contains 11 residues. For the CDR3, the DNA is TGCGCCAGGCGGGACAGCTTTGAAGCTTTCTTT. Protein sequence: CARRDSFEAFF.

V gene TRBV6-1 combines with J gene TRBJ2-1; D is unresolved. Germline V gene lookup returns CDR1 MNHNS and CDR2 SASEGT. Trimming cost V 4 bases and J 1 base, with 14 bases left between them. The CDR3 spans 16 residues. The DNA of the CDR3 is TGTGCCAGCAGTGTCGACGGATTTGGGTCCTACAATGAGCAGTTCTTC. Translation: CASSVDGFGSYNEQFF.

This clonotype was seen a few times. V is TRBV16 and J is TRBJ2-2; 8 bases map to TRBD1. CDR3 length: 15 residues. Germline V lookup: CDR1 KGHSY, CDR2 FQNENV. V lost 5 bases and J lost 3; bases outside the gene matches: 5. CDR3 residues: CASSILQGDTGELFF. The CDR3 DNA reads TGTGCCAGCAGCATCTTACAGGGGGACACCGGGGAGCTGTTTTTT.